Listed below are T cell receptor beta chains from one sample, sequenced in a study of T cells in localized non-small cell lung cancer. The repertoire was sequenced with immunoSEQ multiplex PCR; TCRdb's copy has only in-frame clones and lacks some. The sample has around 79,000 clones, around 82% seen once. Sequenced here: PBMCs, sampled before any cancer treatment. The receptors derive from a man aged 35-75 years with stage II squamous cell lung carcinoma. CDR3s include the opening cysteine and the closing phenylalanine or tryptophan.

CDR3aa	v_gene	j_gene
CASSELAGYNEQFF	TRBV2	TRBJ2-1
CASSFGGGNTGELFF	TRBV5-6	TRBJ2-2
CASSQVAGSYNEQFF	TRBV14	TRBJ2-1
CASSEGWNSGANVLTF	TRBV6-1	TRBJ2-6
CASSRDDKGANYGYTF	TRBV9	TRBJ1-2
CASRASRMNTEAFF	TRBV27	TRBJ1-1
CASSLALNTEAFF	TRBV11-3	TRBJ1-1
CSVVDREYEQYF	TRBV29-1	TRBJ2-7
CASSLALAEAFF	TRBV5-5	TRBJ1-1
CASSQDGAETQYF	TRBV4-2	TRBJ2-5
CASSTLSRDRSNGYTF	TRBV19	TRBJ1-2
CASSVGEGEQFF	TRBV9	TRBJ2-1
CASAVSAEQYF	TRBV2	TRBJ2-7
CASSPGTSPYNEQFF	TRBV9	TRBJ2-1
CASSSRPSTDTQYF	TRBV28	TRBJ2-3
CSAKDRGGEKLFF	TRBV29-1	TRBJ1-4
CASSFPDGELFF	TRBV5-5	TRBJ2-2
CASHRGGGNYGYTF	TRBV2	TRBJ1-2
CASSEAPAGSYYGYTF	TRBV6-1	TRBJ1-2
CAWNRDYNSPLHF	TRBV30	TRBJ1-6
CASRDPGANVLTF	TRBV6-1	TRBJ2-6
CASSDLSLYNEQFF	TRBV27	TRBJ2-1
CASSLGAGLNQPQHF	TRBV5-6	TRBJ1-5
CASGTLETQYF	TRBV27	TRBJ2-5
CASSFTGFSGNTIYF	TRBV5-4	TRBJ1-3
CASSEGGGPHSNQPQHF	TRBV2	TRBJ1-5
CASSTAGPAAYGYTF	TRBV7-9	TRBJ1-2
CASSSGVYNSPLHF	TRBV7-2	TRBJ1-6
CASVYGGANTGELFF	TRBV6-1	TRBJ2-2
CSVATSPSSYEQYF	TRBV29-1	TRBJ2-7
CASLGMARYEKLFF	TRBV28	TRBJ1-4